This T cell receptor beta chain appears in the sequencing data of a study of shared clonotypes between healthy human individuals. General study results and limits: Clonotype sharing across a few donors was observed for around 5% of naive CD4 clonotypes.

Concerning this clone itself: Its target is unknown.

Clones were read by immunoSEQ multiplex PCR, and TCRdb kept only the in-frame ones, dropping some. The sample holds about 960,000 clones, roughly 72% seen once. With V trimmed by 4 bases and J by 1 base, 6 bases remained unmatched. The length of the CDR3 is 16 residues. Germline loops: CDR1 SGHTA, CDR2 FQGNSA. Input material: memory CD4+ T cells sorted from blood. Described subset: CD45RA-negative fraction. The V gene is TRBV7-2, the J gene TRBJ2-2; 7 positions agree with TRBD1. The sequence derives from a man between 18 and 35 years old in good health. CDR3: CASSSIRTGNTGELFF. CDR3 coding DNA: TGTGCCAGCAGCTCCATCCGGACAGGGAACACCGGGGAGCTGTTTTTT.